The clone carrying this TCR beta chain was counted a single time. The data were obtained in a study of control samples from healthy donors and cancer patients. Assay: immunoSEQ multiplex PCR; the TCRdb copy retains only in-frame clones and omits some. The table lists over 50,000 clones, about 80% of them singletons. Germline V gene sequence: CDR1 SNHLY, CDR2 FYNNEI. Trimming removed 6 bases at V and 3 bases at J, with 6 bases between. The CDR3 contains 12 residues. The V and J genes are TRBV2 and TRBJ2-1, with D uncertain. This sequence was found in a man between 65 and 85 years old in good health. Input material: blood. DNA of the CDR3: TGTGCCAGCAGCAACGACTACAATGAGCAGTTCTTC. Amino acid sequence: CASSNDYNEQFF.